One sample yielded the 27 T cell receptor beta chains listed below, sequenced in a study of blood T cell repertoires in COVID-19. Produced via immunoSEQ multiplex PCR; TCRdb's table is partial and in-frame only. The table has some 140,000 clones, 84% seen once; the top ten hold about 5.5%. What was sequenced was PBMCs or T cells enriched from blood (not recorded which). All receptors come from a man aged 35 to 55 with acute COVID-19.

V and J are TRBV9 and TRBJ1-4; 9 positions agree with TRBD1. J was trimmed by 9 bases and V by 4 bases; bases with no gene match: 7. Germline V lookup: CDR1 SGDLS, CDR2 YYNGEE. The CDR3 is made up of 14 amino acids. CDR3 loop: CASSTGQGNKKLFF. CDR3 coding DNA: TGTGCCAGCAGCACGGGACAGGGAAATAAAAAACTGTTTTTT.

The chain couples TRBV27 to TRBJ1-4, with 11 bases lining up with TRBD1. The V and J ends lost 8 bases and 7 bases, in that order; junction bases with no gene match: 6. The CDR3 loop spans 14 amino acids. Germline lookup yields CDR1 MNHEY and CDR2 SMNVEV (reference sequence). CDR3 DNA sequence: TGTGCCAGCGGCGGACAGGGGGCGATTGAAAAACTGTTTTTT. It encodes CASGGQGAIEKLFF.

The chain uses TRBV5-5 and TRBJ1-4, with 10 bases that match TRBD1. CDR3 length: 17 residues. The V segment lost 4 bases and the J segment 3 bases; nucleotides outside the gene matches: 9. Germline assignment: CDR1 SGHKS and CDR2 YYEKEE (reference sequence). CDR3 bases: TGTGCCAGCAGCCCGGGACAGGGGAGACCAGCTAATGAAAAACTGTTTTTT. This codes for CASSPGQGRPANEKLFF.

This sequence joins TRBV6-6 and TRBJ1-3; D is perhaps TRBD1 (6 bases). The CDR3 sequence is 16 residues long. The germline V gene encodes CDR1 MNHNY and CDR2 SVGAGI (reference sequence). Trimming removed 4 bases at V and 3 bases at J, with 16 bases between. Written as DNA, the CDR3 is TGTGCCAGCAGTTTTGGGGGGGCCGCTGGTGGAAACACCATATATTTT. Its translation: CASSFGGAAGGNTIYF.

The genes are TRBV2 and TRBJ1-2, with 8 bases identical to TRBD1. Looked up from germline, CDR1 is SNHLY and CDR2 is FYNNEI. The CDR3 is 14 amino acids. The junction had 5 bases not matched to a gene; V was cut back by 7 bases and J by 1 base. The CDR3 spells CASIQDRGNYGYTF. In DNA, the CDR3 is TGTGCCAGCATCCAAGACAGGGGTAACTATGGCTACACCTTC.

The chain recombines TRBV5-1 with TRBJ1-1; 9 nucleotides align to TRBD1. Germline-derived CDR1 and CDR2 are SGHRS and YFSETQ. This CDR3 spans 16 amino acids. The J segment lost 0 bases and the V segment lost 3 bases, leaving 6 bases of the junction unmatched. The CDR3 nucleotides read TGCGCCAGCAGCTGGGACGGGACAGGGTTGAACACTGAAGCTTTCTTT. Its protein product is CASSWDGTGLNTEAFF.

This clone has more than one count but fewer than ten. The gene calls are TRBV9 and TRBJ1-5, with D uncertain. CDR3 length: 15 amino acids. The germline V and J ends were trimmed by 0 bases and 0 bases, with 7 bases remaining between them. Per the germline V gene, CDR1 is SGDLS and CDR2 is YYNGEE. The CDR3 here is CASSVGASSNQPQHF. As DNA, the CDR3 is TGTGCCAGCAGCGTAGGGGCATCTAGCAATCAGCCCCAGCATTTT.

This chain uses TRBV19 with TRBJ2-3; tentative D call: TRBD2 (5 bases). The length of the CDR3 is 16 residues. Trimming took 5 bases from V and 2 from J, leaving 17 bases between them. Germline V CDR1 and CDR2: LNHDA, SQIVND (reference sequence). The CDR3 DNA is TGTGCCAGTAGTGTTACTCGGAGGCCAAACACAGATACGCAGTATTTT. It codes for CASSVTRRPNTDTQYF.

This chain uses TRBV4-3 with TRBJ1-5; D may be TRBD1 (5 bases). This CDR3 comprises 16 residues. In germline, CDR1 is LGHNA, CDR2 YSLEER. The V gene lost 0 bases and the J gene lost 5 bases, with 14 bases spanning the gap. The CDR3 protein is CASSQDVVGGDQPQHF. The CDR3, as DNA: TGCGCCAGCAGCCAAGATGTGGTGGGGGGGGATCAGCCCCAGCATTTT.

This chain uses TRBV18 with TRBJ2-1; perhaps TRBD1 as D (6 bases). Trimming cost V 5 bases and J 6 bases, with 14 bases left between them. Germline loops: CDR1 KGHSH, CDR2 LQKENI. The CDR3 runs 14 residues. This CDR3 is CASSTRDTANEQFF. The DNA for the CDR3 is TGTGCCAGCTCAACACGGGACACCGCCAATGAGCAGTTCTTC.

This clone was recorded a few times. At the DNA level, this CDR3 is encoded by other sequences in the same sample as well. The rearrangement uses TRBV19 and TRBJ2-2; TRBD1 might be the D (5 bases). The CDR3 is 15 residues long. Trimming took 3 bases from V and 0 from J, leaving 8 bases between them. CDR1 LNHDA and CDR2 SQIVND come from the germline V gene (reference sequence). CDR3 DNA sequence: TGTGCCAGTAGTATCAGACAGCCGAACACCGGGGAGCTGTTTTTT. Its translation: CASSIRQPNTGELFF.

The CDR3 here is CASSPRLVGETQYF. CDR3 nucleotide sequence: TGTGCCAGCAGCCCAAGACTAGTTGGGGAGACCCAGTACTTC. The V and J genes are TRBV7-2 and TRBJ2-5; a possible D gene is TRBD2 (6 bases). CDR3 size: 14 residues. Trimming cost V 5 bases and J 5 bases, with 15 bases left between them. The germline gives CDR1 SGHTA, CDR2 FQGNSA.

The CDR3 spells CASSQDPSNYEQYF. The CDR3 coding sequence is TGTGCCAGCAGCCAAGATCCAAGCAACTACGAGCAGTACTTC. V and J are TRBV3-1 (or the pseudogene TRBV3-2) and TRBJ2-7; D gene ambiguous. CDR3 length: 14 residues. Trimming stripped 0 bases from V and 3 bases from J, with 9 bases between. Germline V gives CDR1 LGHDT, CDR2 YNNKEL (reference sequence).

This chain links TRBV7-2 with TRBJ1-1; TRBD1 aligns across 7 bases. The germline V gene has CDR1 SGHTA and CDR2 FQGNSA. Trimming took 0 bases from V and 8 from J; bases not matched to a gene: 9. CDR3 length: 15 amino acids. The CDR3 region has the DNA TGTGCCAGCAGCTTAGCTTCAGGGGGTTCGGCGGAAGCTTTCTTT. It encodes CASSLASGGSAEAFF.

The chain has TRBV5-1 and TRBJ2-1; TRBD1 is a possible D gene (6 bases). The CDR3 runs 16 residues. Germline V CDR1 and CDR2: SGHRS, YFSETQ. Trimming removed 4 bases from V and 7 bases from J, with 21 bases in between. CDR3 amino acids: CASSPTGTPQGNEQFF. In nucleotides, the CDR3 is TGCGCCAGCAGCCCTACCGGGACACCCCAGGGAAATGAGCAGTTCTTC.

This rearrangement joins TRBV19 to TRBJ1-4, with D possibly being TRBD1 (6 bases). The CDR3 is 13 residues long. The V end lost 3 bases, the J end lost 5 bases, and 7 bases lay between the germline ends. Germline V gives CDR1 LNHDA, CDR2 SQIVND (reference sequence). The DNA of the CDR3 is TGTGCCAGTAGTATCGGGACAAATGAAAAACTGTTTTTT. As protein: CASSIGTNEKLFF.

V is TRBV30 and J is TRBJ1-5; no firm D call. The CDR3 contains 13 residues. V lost 0 bases and J lost 4, with 7 bases in between. Germline V CDR1 and CDR2: GTSNPN, SVGIG (reference sequence). CDR3 DNA: TGTGCCTGGAGTGTACTTCAAAATCAGCCCCAGCATTTT. Amino acid sequence: CAWSVLQNQPQHF.

CDR3 region: CASSWTGGTNEKLFF. The CDR3 DNA sequence: TGTGCCAGCAGCTGGACAGGGGGAACTAATGAAAAACTGTTTTTT. This sequence joins TRBV7-2 and TRBJ1-4; 10 bases are shared with TRBD1. The CDR3 is 15 residues long. The V segment lost 4 bases and the J segment 1 base; nucleotides outside the gene matches: 0. The V gene's germline CDR1 is SGHTA and CDR2 FQGNSA.

The chain joins TRBV10-1 to TRBJ1-2; perhaps TRBD1 as D (6 bases). Germline-derived CDR1 and CDR2 are WNHNN and SYGVQD (reference sequence). The V and J ends lost 6 bases and 4 bases respectively, with 12 bases between them. The CDR3 extends over 13 amino acids. CDR3 loop: CASSQGQFYGYTF. The CDR3 DNA follows: TGCGCCAGCAGCCAAGGACAGTTCTATGGCTACACCTTC.

The V call is TRBV27, the J call TRBJ1-4; D call uncertain. The CDR3 has 15 amino acids. Per germline, CDR1 MNHEY and CDR2 SMNVEV (reference sequence). V lost 5 bases, J lost 7 bases, and 17 bases lay in between. For the CDR3, the DNA is TGTGCCAGCAGTCTTCCGGGAGCAAAACCTGAAAAACTGTTTTTT. This encodes CASSLPGAKPEKLFF.

The chain employs TRBV5-4 and TRBJ1-1; D is ambiguous. Germline V gene sequence: CDR1 SGHNT, CDR2 YYREEE (reference sequence). This CDR3 has 13 amino acids. Trimming stripped 4 bases from V and 1 base from J, with 8 bases between. CDR3 nucleotide sequence: TGTGCCAGCAGCCTCAGAGGGAACACTGAAGCTTTCTTT. Translation gives CASSLRGNTEAFF.

This chain links TRBV5-1 with TRBJ1-1, with 7 bases identical to TRBD1. The CDR3 runs to 19 residues. J lost 4 bases, V lost 0 bases, and 18 bases had no gene match. Germline V gene sequence: CDR1 SGHRS, CDR2 YFSETQ. The DNA of the CDR3 is TGCGCCAGCAGCTTGGTATGGACAGGACAGATGAGAGATGCCACTGAAGCTTTCTTT. Amino acids: CASSLVWTGQMRDATEAFF.

The chain carries TRBV29-1 and TRBJ2-7, with TRBD2 identical over 9 bases. Germline CDR1 SQVTM, CDR2 ANQGSEA. The CDR3 has 13 amino acids. With 6 bases clipped from V and 2 bases from J, the junction kept 5 bases outside the gene matches. CDR3 DNA sequence: TGCAGCGTCGTACTAGCGGGCACCTACGAGCAGTACTTC. It yields the protein CSVVLAGTYEQYF.

Here the CDR3 DNA reads TGTGCCAGCAGTTACTCGACGCGGGAGGGCCGCTACGAGCAGTACTTC. Protein product: CASSYSTREGRYEQYF. V usage is TRBV6-2 or TRBV6-3 and J usage is TRBJ2-7, with 9 bases fitting TRBD2. The CDR3 totals 16 residues. The V gene end was trimmed by 0 bases and the J gene end by 3 bases; junction bases not matched to a gene: 6. Germline V lookup: CDR1 MNHEY, CDR2 SVGEGT.

The chain combines TRBV5-1 with TRBJ2-7; a weak D match, TRBD1 (5 bases). The CDR3 has 12 residues. Germline V gives CDR1 SGHRS, CDR2 YFSETQ. V was shortened by 5 bases and J by 0 bases, with 6 bases between the two germline ends. The CDR3 coding sequence is TGCGCCAGCAGTGACAGCTCCTACGAGCAGTACTTC. Protein product: CASSDSSYEQYF.

The chain's CDR3 is CASTAGQGRTEAFF. DNA for the CDR3: TGTGCCAGCACCGCAGGACAGGGGAGGACTGAAGCTTTCTTT. This chain connects TRBV13 to TRBJ1-1; 9 positions agree with TRBD1. After removal of 7 bases from V and 5 bases from J, the junction contained 8 bases not matched to a gene. This CDR3 comprises 14 residues. Per germline, CDR1 PRHDT and CDR2 FYEKMQ (reference sequence).

A few counts support this clone. The chain joins TRBV10-2 to TRBJ1-5; D may be TRBD1 (5 bases). Deletions cut 9 bases from V and 1 base from J, with 13 bases between. The CDR3 sequence is 14 residues long. Per germline, CDR1 WSHSY and CDR2 SAAADI. DNA of the CDR3: TGCGCCAGTACCGACGGACAAAGCAATCAGCCCCAGCATTTT. It encodes CASTDGQSNQPQHF.